Listed below are T cell receptor beta chains from one sample, sequenced in a study of cytomegalovirus exposure and HLA in healthy donors. TCRdb's copy holds only in-frame clones and misses some; the assay was immunoSEQ multiplex PCR. Of some 130,000 clones in the sample, about 68% are singletons; the top ten hold 1.6%. Specimen: PBMCs. Source of these receptors: a human donor in good health. Each CDR3 is given with its conserved first and last residue. A D gene is named only where the DNA matches it firmly. The size of a clone is reported for some rows only, either as once, few or many, or as a class for expanded clones.

TGTGCCAGCCGACGAGCGGGGCCCAGCACAGATACGCAGTATTTT,CASRRAGPSTDTQYF,TRBJ2-3,once,TRBD2,TRBV6-1
TGTGCCAGCAGCTTAGGTTTCCAGTTCCAAGAGACCCAGTACTTC,CASSLGFQFQETQYF,TRBJ2-5,.,.,TRBV7-2
TGCGCCAGCAGCAACGCGAGAGGCGCTTTCTATGGCTACACCTTC,CASSNARGAFYGYTF,TRBJ1-2,.,.,TRBV4-3
TGTGCCAGCAGCCTGGGGTCTAGCGGGGCCCACAATGAGCAGTTCTTC,CASSLGSSGAHNEQFF,TRBJ2-1,.,TRBD2,TRBV14
TGTGCCAGCATCGGGGTCTCGAATGAGCAGTTCTTC,CASIGVSNEQFF,TRBJ2-1,.,.,TRBV27
TGCGCCAGCAGCCAAGAGGACAGCTCCTACGAGCAGTACTTC,CASSQEDSSYEQYF,TRBJ2-7,.,.,TRBV4-1
TGTGCCAGCAGTTTCCCTAGGACAGGCGGGGGGGCTGAAGCTTTCTTT,CASSFPRTGGGAEAFF,TRBJ1-1,.,TRBD1,TRBV28
TGTGCCAGCAGCTTGATGGGGGCCGGGGCTAACTATGGCTACACCTTC,CASSLMGAGANYGYTF,TRBJ1-2,.,.,TRBV7-8
TGTGCCACCCGGACTAGCGGGAACACCGGGGAGCTGTTTTTT,CATRTSGNTGELFF,TRBJ2-2,.,TRBD2,TRBV6-1
TGCGCCAGCAGCCATACCAGGGCCCCGGCCAATGAAAAACTGTTTTTT,CASSHTRAPANEKLFF,TRBJ1-4,.,.,TRBV4-1
TGCGCCAGCAGCACCGGGGGGGGACAGGGGAAAACTGAAGCTTTCTTT,CASSTGGGQGKTEAFF,TRBJ1-1,.,TRBD1,TRBV5-1
TGTGCCAGCAGCGAGGGACAGTACAATGAGCAGTTCTTC,CASSEGQYNEQFF,TRBJ2-1,.,TRBD1,TRBV2
TGTGCCAGCAGCTTAGGGAGGGGGCACACTGAAGCTTTCTTT,CASSLGRGHTEAFF,TRBJ1-1,.,TRBD1,TRBV7-6
TGTGCCAGCAGTGGTCAGGGTCCCTACGAGCAGTACTTC,CASSGQGPYEQYF,TRBJ2-7,.,.,TRBV6-1
TGTGCCAGCAGCCCCGGACTAGGCAATGAGCAGTTCTTC,CASSPGLGNEQFF,TRBJ2-1,.,TRBD2,TRBV7-3
TGTGCCAGCAGCACCCGGGACAGGCAGGGCCAAACTAGCACAGATACGCAGTATTTT,CASSTRDRQGQTSTDTQYF,TRBJ2-3,.,TRBD1,TRBV7-2
TGTGCCAGTAGTAGTGGGACAGGGTTTTTGTCTAGGACTGAAGCTTTCTTT,CASSSGTGFLSRTEAFF,TRBJ1-1,.,TRBD1,TRBV19
TGTGCCAGCAGCTTAGGGACAGGGACTGTTAACACTGAAGCTTTCTTT,CASSLGTGTVNTEAFF,TRBJ1-1,.,TRBD1,TRBV7-9
TGTGCCAGCAGCTTACCTAGCGGGAGTACCGGGGAGCTGTTTTTT,CASSLPSGSTGELFF,TRBJ2-2,.,TRBD2,TRBV11-1
TGCGCCAGCAGCCAAGGACAGGGTCTTTACGAGCAGTACTTC,CASSQGQGLYEQYF,TRBJ2-7,.,TRBD1,TRBV4-1
TGTGCCAGCTACGAACAGGGGCGTCGTCGGGAGCCCCAGCATTTT,CASYEQGRRREPQHF,TRBJ1-5,few,TRBD1,TRBV6-1
TGCGCCAGCAGCTTGGAGGTAGCGGGAGGGTCGAATGAGCAGTTCTTC,CASSLEVAGGSNEQFF,TRBJ2-1,.,TRBD2,TRBV5-1
TGTGCCAGCAGTCGTCAACAGGGGCTGGAGACCCAGTACTTC,CASSRQQGLETQYF,TRBJ2-5,.,TRBD1,TRBV11-3
TGCGCCAGCAGGAAAGGGACTAGCGGAGACAATGAGCAGTTCTTC,CASRKGTSGDNEQFF,TRBJ2-1,once,TRBD2,TRBV4-1
TGTGCCAGCAGCAAAACAGGGGTTCTAACCTACGAGCAGTACTTC,CASSKTGVLTYEQYF,TRBJ2-7,few,TRBD1,TRBV11-2
TGCGCCAGCGGCGGGACAGAAAATTACGAGCAGTACTTC,CASGGTENYEQYF,TRBJ2-7,.,.,TRBV4-1
TGTGCCAGCAGCTCGACTAGCACAGATACGCAGTATTTT,CASSSTSTDTQYF,TRBJ2-3,once,.,TRBV5-4
TGTGCCAGCAGTCCCGGGACAGGGGCGGTCTACGAGCAGTACTTC,CASSPGTGAVYEQYF,TRBJ2-7,.,TRBD1,TRBV7-2
TGTGCCAGCAGCGTAGACCCTAGCGGGAGAGTTGCAGATACGCAGTATTTT,CASSVDPSGRVADTQYF,TRBJ2-3,.,TRBD2,TRBV9
TGTGCCAGCAGCTTGGGGCCGGGAGACCAGCTTAGCTATGGCTACACCTTC,CASSLGPGDQLSYGYTF,TRBJ1-2,.,.,TRBV7-6
TGTGCCAGCACCCTGGGGGGAGTTAACACCGGGGAGCTGTTTTTT,CASTLGGVNTGELFF,TRBJ2-2,few,.,TRBV28
TGTGCCAGCAGCTTAACCCTCGGGAGTCGAAACGAGCAGTACTTC,CASSLTLGSRNEQYF,TRBJ2-7,.,.,TRBV7-2
TGTGCCAGTAGTTGGAAGCGGGAGGGATCCTACGAGCAGTACTTC,CASSWKREGSYEQYF,TRBJ2-7,.,TRBD2,TRBV19
TGCGCCAGCACCTTAAGCGGGCAGTCCTATGGCTACACCTTC,CASTLSGQSYGYTF,TRBJ1-2,.,.,TRBV5-1
TGTGCCAGCAGTCCTATAGCGGGAACGAACACCGGGGAGCTGTTTTTT,CASSPIAGTNTGELFF,TRBJ2-2,.,TRBD2,TRBV27
TGTGCCAGTAACGCAAAGGGGGCGGCTAATGAAAAACTGTTTTTT,CASNAKGAANEKLFF,TRBJ1-4,.,TRBD1,TRBV19
TGCAGCGTGGGCCCCGGGACTAGCGGGAAAGAGACCCAGTACTTC,CSVGPGTSGKETQYF,TRBJ2-5,.,TRBD2,TRBV29-1
TGTGCCACCAGGGCGGGAGGGAGCACAGATACGCAGTATTTT,CATRAGGSTDTQYF,TRBJ2-3,.,TRBD2,TRBV15
TGTGCCAGCAGCTCGTACAGGGGTTCTGGCTACGAGCAGTACTTC,CASSSYRGSGYEQYF,TRBJ2-7,.,TRBD1,TRBV7-6
TGCGCCAGCAGCTTGGCAGTTATGAACACTGAAGCTTTCTTT,CASSLAVMNTEAFF,TRBJ1-1,.,.,TRBV5-1
TGTGCCATCAGGACGGGAGCGGACACCGGGGAGCTGTTTTTT,CAIRTGADTGELFF,TRBJ2-2,.,.,TRBV10-3
TGTGCCACCGGCCGGGGTGGTGCATACAATGAGCAGTTCTTC,CATGRGGAYNEQFF,TRBJ2-1,.,.,TRBV6-5
TGTGCCAGCAGGGAGGGACAGGCGACCACCGGGGAGCTGTTTTTT,CASREGQATTGELFF,TRBJ2-2,.,TRBD1,TRBV11-2
TGTGCCAGCAGCCGCGGGACAGACTATACCGGGGAGCTGTTTTTT,CASSRGTDYTGELFF,TRBJ2-2,.,.,TRBV7-9
TGTGCCAGCAGTTCTACCGGGACAGGGGAGCGGGGCTACACCTTC,CASSSTGTGERGYTF,TRBJ1-2,.,TRBD1,TRBV28
TGTGCCAGCTCACCATCGAAGAGCTCTGGAAACACCATATATTTT,CASSPSKSSGNTIYF,TRBJ1-3,few,.,TRBV18
TGTGCCAGCACCCCGACAGGGTACGGGGAGCTGTTTTTT,CASTPTGYGELFF,TRBJ2-2,few,TRBD1,TRBV2
TGTGCCATCAATAACGACAGGGGGGCAAATGAGCAGTTCTTC,CAINNDRGANEQFF,TRBJ2-1,few,TRBD1,TRBV10-3
TGTGCCAGCAGATCCGGGACAGGGATTTACACCGGGGAGCTGTTTTTT,CASRSGTGIYTGELFF,TRBJ2-2,few,TRBD1,TRBV28
TGTGCCAGCAACACCGGGGACACGAGCTCCTACGAGCAGTACTTC,CASNTGDTSSYEQYF,TRBJ2-7,.,.,TRBV6-1